This T cell receptor (beta chain) was identified during a study of blood T cell repertoires in COVID-19. Seattle's cohort entered during active infection and was followed longitudinally. In its sample, this clone was seen once. Authors' processing steps: It was from reference gene primer amplification that nucleated cell counts were estimated. Repertoires were generated with immunoSEQ multiplex PCR, while TCRdb's copy carries only in-frame clones and drops some. That table furnishes V, J and clone size, whereas the DNA furnished D and trimming. Of approximately 200,000 clones in the sample, more than 80% were seen once. The sequenced material came from peripheral blood. The source of this sequence is a man aged 25 to 40 with COVID-19, enrolled during active disease.

The CDR3 nucleotides read TGTGCCGTACACCACGCGGGGCGGCTTGGTGGCTACACCTTC. Translation: CAVHHAGRLGGYTF. The chain carries TRBV27 and TRBJ1-2, with a possible D match to TRBD1 (5 bases). This CDR3 spans 14 amino acids. The ends were cut back, 11 bases at V and 7 bases at J, with 23 bases in the middle. Per the germline V gene, CDR1 is MNHEY and CDR2 is SMNVEV (reference sequence).